Sequencing of this TCR beta chain was carried out in a study of T cell responses to AZD1222 COVID-19 vaccine. Some clones are missing from TCRdb's copy, which holds only in-frame ones; the method was immunoSEQ multiplex PCR. The data contain 84,000 or so clones, 70% to 90% of them singletons. CDR1 is MNHEY and CDR2 is SVGAGI in the germline V gene. V shed 0 bases and J shed 4 bases, with 12 bases lying between them. CDR3 size: 16 residues. The chain joins TRBV6-5 to TRBJ2-2, with a tentative D call TRBD2 (5 bases). The source material was peripheral blood, sampled on day 0 of AZD1222 vaccination. The receptor was isolated from an adult in good health. The CDR3 region is CASSYSSARGTGELFF. CDR3 bases: TGTGCCAGCAGTTACTCTAGCGCGCGAGGCACCGGGGAGCTGTTTTTT.